The rows below give T cell receptor beta chains drawn from one sample of a study of PD-L1 blockade in urothelial cancer. Measured with immunoSEQ multiplex PCR; TCRdb has only the in-frame clones, and not every one. The sample has 35,000 to 45,000 clones, over 75% seen once. This sample comprised PBMCs, obtained around atezolizumab (anti-PD-L1) treatment. These receptor sequences come from a man between 65 and 85 years old with urothelial cancer. CDR3s include the opening cysteine and the closing phenylalanine or tryptophan. A D gene is named only where the DNA matches it firmly. Rows may omit the clone size; those that give it use once, few, many or a size class.

CDR3 DNA: TGCGCCAGCAGCTGGGGGAGGATGGGGGAGCTGTTTTTT
CDR3 protein: CASSWGRMGELFF
J gene: TRBJ2-2
clone size: NA
D gene: NA
V gene: TRBV5-1

CDR3 DNA: TGTGCCAGCAGCCCAAAGGCTAGCGGGGGGGCCAGGGAGCAGTTCTTC
CDR3 protein: CASSPKASGGAREQFF
J gene: TRBJ2-1
clone size: NA
D gene: TRBD2
V gene: TRBV14

CDR3 DNA: TGTGCCAGCAGCGATGGACAGGGCCAGCAGTACTTC
CDR3 protein: CASSDGQGQQYF
J gene: TRBJ2-7
clone size: NA
D gene: TRBD1
V gene: TRBV6-1

CDR3 DNA: TGTGCCAGCAGCGCCCGACAGGGAAGAGATGAAAAACTGTTTTTT
CDR3 protein: CASSARQGRDEKLFF
J gene: TRBJ1-4
clone size: NA
D gene: TRBD1
V gene: TRBV9

CDR3 DNA: TGCGCCAGCAGCTTGGATCCCCCCGAGGGGAGGTATGGCTACACCTTC
CDR3 protein: CASSLDPPEGRYGYTF
J gene: TRBJ1-2
clone size: NA
D gene: NA
V gene: TRBV5-1

CDR3 DNA: TGTGCCAGCAGCAAAGGGGGCCTGGGGACTGAAGCTTTCTTT
CDR3 protein: CASSKGGLGTEAFF
J gene: TRBJ1-1
clone size: NA
D gene: TRBD1
V gene: TRBV7-3

CDR3 DNA: TGTGCCAGCAGCTACCTTCGAGGAGAGCAGTACTTC
CDR3 protein: CASSYLRGEQYF
J gene: TRBJ2-7
clone size: large
D gene: NA
V gene: TRBV27

CDR3 DNA: TGTGCCAGCAGCTTAAATGGGGACAGGAGTTACAATGAGCAGTTCTTC
CDR3 protein: CASSLNGDRSYNEQFF
J gene: TRBJ2-1
clone size: NA
D gene: TRBD1
V gene: TRBV7-3

CDR3 DNA: TGTGCCAGCAGCTTAGACGGTAGCTCCTACGAGCAGTACTTC
CDR3 protein: CASSLDGSSYEQYF
J gene: TRBJ2-7
clone size: NA
D gene: NA
V gene: TRBV7-9

CDR3 DNA: TGTGCCAGCAGCGTGTCAAAGGGGACTGAAGCTTTCTTT
CDR3 protein: CASSVSKGTEAFF
J gene: TRBJ1-1
clone size: few
D gene: NA
V gene: TRBV9

CDR3 DNA: TGTGCCAGCAGCTTAGAAGCGGGGGGCGGAGAGACCCAGTACTTC
CDR3 protein: CASSLEAGGGETQYF
J gene: TRBJ2-5
clone size: NA
D gene: TRBD2
V gene: TRBV11-2

CDR3 DNA: TGTGCCAGCAGAACAACCGGGACTAGTCGAGAGACCCAGTACTTC
CDR3 protein: CASRTTGTSRETQYF
J gene: TRBJ2-5
clone size: NA
D gene: TRBD2
V gene: TRBV28

CDR3 DNA: TGTGCCAGCAGCTTATTAAGCGGGAGTAGTCAAGAGACCCAGTACTTC
CDR3 protein: CASSLLSGSSQETQYF
J gene: TRBJ2-5
clone size: NA
D gene: TRBD2
V gene: TRBV13

CDR3 DNA: TGTGCCAGCAGAGCAGCGGGATCCGACAATGAGCAGTTCTTC
CDR3 protein: CASRAAGSDNEQFF
J gene: TRBJ2-1
clone size: NA
D gene: TRBD2
V gene: TRBV28

CDR3 DNA: TGTGCCAGCACCTTGGGGACGGGAGCTGGCGAGCAGTACTTC
CDR3 protein: CASTLGTGAGEQYF
J gene: TRBJ2-7
clone size: NA
D gene: NA
V gene: TRBV2

CDR3 DNA: TGTGCCAGCAGCTTAGTCCCAGGGGGTGATTGGACCGGGGAGCTGTTTTTT
CDR3 protein: CASSLVPGGDWTGELFF
J gene: TRBJ2-2
clone size: NA
D gene: TRBD1
V gene: TRBV7-2

CDR3 DNA: TGTGCCAGTAGTATAATTGGAGGAGCCAAAAACATTCAGTACTTC
CDR3 protein: CASSIIGGAKNIQYF
J gene: TRBJ2-4
clone size: NA
D gene: NA
V gene: TRBV19

CDR3 DNA: TGCGCCAGCAGCGGTGGGACTAGCGGGAGTGGGGAGCAGTTCTTC
CDR3 protein: CASSGGTSGSGEQFF
J gene: TRBJ2-1
clone size: NA
D gene: TRBD2
V gene: TRBV5-1

CDR3 DNA: TGTGCCAGCTCACCGCGACAGGGCATCAACGAGCAGTACTTC
CDR3 protein: CASSPRQGINEQYF
J gene: TRBJ2-7
clone size: once
D gene: TRBD1
V gene: TRBV18

CDR3 DNA: TGTGCCAGCAGCTTAGGAGGCAGGGGAGCGACTGAAGCTTTCTTT
CDR3 protein: CASSLGGRGATEAFF
J gene: TRBJ1-1
clone size: NA
D gene: NA
V gene: TRBV7-9

CDR3 DNA: TGCAGCGTTGATCTGGGGCATCGGACAGATACGCAGTATTTT
CDR3 protein: CSVDLGHRTDTQYF
J gene: TRBJ2-3
clone size: NA
D gene: NA
V gene: TRBV29-1

CDR3 DNA: TGTGCCAGCAGCTTAGGGCTGGTGGGAGGCGCCTACGAGCAGTACTTC
CDR3 protein: CASSLGLVGGAYEQYF
J gene: TRBJ2-7
clone size: NA
D gene: NA
V gene: TRBV7-3

CDR3 DNA: TGTGCCAGCACCCCCCCGAGAGATCTGGGCTTTAATGAGCAGTTCTTC
CDR3 protein: CASTPPRDLGFNEQFF
J gene: TRBJ2-1
clone size: NA
D gene: NA
V gene: TRBV28

CDR3 DNA: TGTGCCTGGAGTCCTCCAGGCAGGGTACAGGGAAACACCATATATTTT
CDR3 protein: CAWSPPGRVQGNTIYF
J gene: TRBJ1-3
clone size: NA
D gene: NA
V gene: TRBV30

CDR3 DNA: TGTGCCAGCAGTGATACGGCTCAGGGGGCTACGCAGTATTTT
CDR3 protein: CASSDTAQGATQYF
J gene: TRBJ2-3
clone size: NA
D gene: TRBD1
V gene: TRBV6-4

CDR3 DNA: TGTGCCAGCAGTTTTCGGACAGGGTACTCCTACGAGCAGTACTTC
CDR3 protein: CASSFRTGYSYEQYF
J gene: TRBJ2-7
clone size: NA
D gene: TRBD1
V gene: TRBV28

CDR3 DNA: TGTGCCAGCAGTGGGGGGACCGCGAACACCGGGGAGCTGTTTTTT
CDR3 protein: CASSGGTANTGELFF
J gene: TRBJ2-2
clone size: NA
D gene: NA
V gene: TRBV9

CDR3 DNA: TGTGCCAGCAGCACCGTAGAGATGAACACTGAAGCTTTCTTT
CDR3 protein: CASSTVEMNTEAFF
J gene: TRBJ1-1
clone size: NA
D gene: NA
V gene: TRBV9

CDR3 DNA: TGTGCCAGCAGCCGAGGATCTGGAAACACCATATATTTT
CDR3 protein: CASSRGSGNTIYF
J gene: TRBJ1-3
clone size: NA
D gene: NA
V gene: TRBV25-1

CDR3 DNA: TGTGCCAGCAGCTTAGGGGACAGGGAGGAAGAAAAACTGTTTTTT
CDR3 protein: CASSLGDREEEKLFF
J gene: TRBJ1-4
clone size: NA
D gene: TRBD1
V gene: TRBV11-2

CDR3 DNA: TGTGCCAGCAGCTCGGGACAGACCTCTGGAAACACCATATATTTT
CDR3 protein: CASSSGQTSGNTIYF
J gene: TRBJ1-3
clone size: NA
D gene: TRBD1
V gene: TRBV7-2

CDR3 DNA: TGTGCCAGCAGCCCCCCCTCTCGGGCTAATGAAAAACTGTTTTTT
CDR3 protein: CASSPPSRANEKLFF
J gene: TRBJ1-4
clone size: NA
D gene: NA
V gene: TRBV28

CDR3 DNA: TGTGCCTGGAGTGTAGGCGGATACACCGGGGAGCTGTTTTTT
CDR3 protein: CAWSVGGYTGELFF
J gene: TRBJ2-2
clone size: NA
D gene: NA
V gene: TRBV30

CDR3 DNA: TGTGCCAGCAGCTTAGGACAGGGTAGGTCCTACGAGCAGTACTTC
CDR3 protein: CASSLGQGRSYEQYF
J gene: TRBJ2-7
clone size: NA
D gene: TRBD1
V gene: TRBV11-2

CDR3 DNA: TGTGCCAGCAGTTACCTCCGGGACATCTCCCGGGGAATCACCTACGAGCAGTACTTC
CDR3 protein: CASSYLRDISRGITYEQYF
J gene: TRBJ2-7
clone size: NA
D gene: NA
V gene: TRBV2

CDR3 DNA: TGTGCCAGCAGCTTGGCTCGGGATCTAGCCAAAAACATTCAGTACTTC
CDR3 protein: CASSLARDLAKNIQYF
J gene: TRBJ2-4
clone size: NA
D gene: NA
V gene: TRBV5-4

CDR3 DNA: TGTGCCACGGGGAGAGGGGGCTTTTCCTACGAGCAGTACTTC
CDR3 protein: CATGRGGFSYEQYF
J gene: TRBJ2-7
clone size: NA
D gene: TRBD1
V gene: TRBV2

CDR3 DNA: TGTGCCAGCAGTGGACAGGGGGGGACAGGGGAGACCCAGTACTTC
CDR3 protein: CASSGQGGTGETQYF
J gene: TRBJ2-5
clone size: NA
D gene: TRBD1
V gene: TRBV2

CDR3 DNA: TGTGCCAGCAGCGAGGGACTAGCGGGCTCCTACGAGCAGTACTTC
CDR3 protein: CASSEGLAGSYEQYF
J gene: TRBJ2-7
clone size: NA
D gene: TRBD2
V gene: TRBV7-9

CDR3 DNA: TGTGCCAGCGGAAGGGGCTATGGCTACACCTTC
CDR3 protein: CASGRGYGYTF
J gene: TRBJ1-2
clone size: NA
D gene: NA
V gene: TRBV28

CDR3 DNA: TGTGCCAGCAGCTTGGACGGGGAGAGCACAGATACGCAGTATTTT
CDR3 protein: CASSLDGESTDTQYF
J gene: TRBJ2-3
clone size: NA
D gene: NA
V gene: TRBV5-4

CDR3 DNA: TGTGCCAGCAGCCCAGGGGGGTGGGGGGCGCGAAGTAGGACTGAAGCTTTCTTT
CDR3 protein: CASSPGGWGARSRTEAFF
J gene: TRBJ1-1
clone size: NA
D gene: TRBD1
V gene: TRBV7-2

CDR3 DNA: TGTGCCAGCAGCCCCGACGGCCTTCGGGACGAGCAGTACTTC
CDR3 protein: CASSPDGLRDEQYF
J gene: TRBJ2-7
clone size: NA
D gene: NA
V gene: TRBV9

CDR3 DNA: TGTGCCAGTAGTATCACGGGATATTTATCGGAGACCCAGTACTTC
CDR3 protein: CASSITGYLSETQYF
J gene: TRBJ2-5
clone size: NA
D gene: NA
V gene: TRBV19